Each of the 10 T cell receptor beta chains below was sequenced from the same sample in a study of CD8 T cells in Susac syndrome (dated by TCRdb to about 2019). To prepare the library, the immunoSEQ multiplex PCR assay was applied. RNA was extracted with the RNeasy kit and about 0.5 to 1 ug was reverse transcribed using random hexamers. In TCRdb, the public reads were trimmed at Q25 with fastp and aligned with MiXCR, with productive beta chains retained. Every CDR3 protein is listed once, alongside the most common genes and DNA of its rows. The sample table records hundreds of thousands of distinct CDR3 sequences; 90% to 95% of these occur just once. Around 0.067% of the sample goes to the ten largest clones. Material: CD4+ T cells from PBMCs. These TCRs come from a human donor with multiple sclerosis.

This chain links TRBV10-3 with TRBJ2-5; possible D gene TRBD1, 5 bases. Trimming removed 4 bases at V and 2 bases at J, with 20 bases between. Germline CDR1 ENHRY, CDR2 SYGVKD. This CDR3 spans 17 amino acids. The CDR3, as DNA: TGTGCCATCAGTGTCTCGGTTGGCAGGGAAAAACAAGAGACCCAGTACTTC. This codes for CAISVSVGREKQETQYF.

The CDR3 here is CSVSRGAGELFF. CDR3 sequence (DNA): TGCAGTGTCAGCAGAGGGGCCGGGGAGCTGTTTTTT. The chain has TRBV20-1 and TRBJ2-2; perhaps D is TRBD1 or TRBD2 (5 bases each). The germline V and J ends were trimmed by 7 bases and 6 bases, with 12 bases remaining between them. This CDR3 region has 12 residues. Per germline, CDR1 DFQATT and CDR2 SNEGSKA (reference sequence).

The V call is TRBV6-6, the J call TRBJ2-1, with 14 nucleotides matching TRBD2. CDR1 is MNHNY and CDR2 is SVGAGI in the germline V gene (reference sequence). Trimming took 5 bases from V and 15 from J; bases not matched to a gene: 12. CDR3 length: 15 residues. The CDR3 sequence: CASSSPGLAGVVPFF. As DNA, the CDR3 is TGTGCCAGCAGTAGTCCGGGACTAGCGGGAGTTGTGCCGTTCTTC.

This chain links TRBV5-1 with TRBJ2-3; D ambiguous. The CDR3 is 13 residues long. The germline CDR1 and CDR2 sequences are SGHRS and YFSETQ. Deletions cut 4 bases from V and 4 bases from J, with 10 bases between. The CDR3 protein is CASSPAGSDTQYF. In DNA, the CDR3 is TGCGCCAGCAGCCCGGCCGGGTCAGATACGCAGTATTTT.

The rearrangement uses TRBV12-3 or TRBV12-4 and TRBJ1-3; possibly TRBD1 for D (5 bases). The CDR3 loop spans 14 amino acids. V lost 5 bases and J 2 bases, leaving 10 bases between the germline ends. The CDR3 DNA reads TGTGCCAGCAGTGGGGAGGGGACTGGAAACACCATATATTTT. This codes for CASSGEGTGNTIYF.

The gene calls are TRBV5-1 and TRBJ1-4, with 7 bases fitting TRBD1. This CDR3 is 15 amino acids long. V dropped 3 bases and J dropped 3; count of bases not matched to a gene: 5. Per the germline V gene, CDR1 is SGHRS and CDR2 is YFSETQ. CDR3 bases: TGCGCCAGCAGCTACCTGACAGGGTCTAATGAAAAACTGTTTTTT. It yields the protein CASSYLTGSNEKLFF.

The chain combines TRBV4-1 with TRBJ1-4; TRBD1 might be the D (6 bases). Per the germline V gene, CDR1 is MGHRA and CDR2 is YSYEKL. The CDR3 has 19 amino acids. The V end lost 0 bases, the J end lost 7 bases, and 24 bases lay between the germline ends. CDR3 amino acids: CASSQDPSGRGGRIEKLFF. The DNA for the CDR3 is TGCGCCAGCAGCCAAGATCCCTCGGGACGTGGGGGCCGGATTGAAAAACTGTTTTTT.

V is TRBV4-1 and J is TRBJ1-6, with D hard to call. CDR3 length: 15 residues. The V gene's germline CDR1 is MGHRA and CDR2 YSYEKL. V was trimmed by 1 base and J by 9 bases, leaving 13 bases between them. The CDR3 DNA sequence: TGCGCCAGCAGCCAAGGTCGGGCGAGGAGTTCACCCCTCCACTTT. Its translation is CASSQGRARSSPLHF.

In this sample, this clonotype turned up once. The J gene is TRBJ1-2, the V gene TRBV12-3 or TRBV12-4; no clear D gene. The CDR3 has 13 amino acids. V lost 10 bases and J 3 bases, leaving 15 bases between the germline ends. The CDR3 protein is CATLPRGDYGYTF. CDR3 bases: TGTGCCACTCTCCCCCGCGGGGACTATGGCTACACCTTC.

The chain recombines TRBV29-1 with TRBJ2-7; tentatively, D is TRBD1 or TRBD2 (5 bases each). The ends were cut back, 5 bases at V and 3 bases at J, with 14 bases in the middle. CDR3 length equals 13 residues. The germline V gene encodes CDR1 SQVTM and CDR2 ANQGSEA. This chain's CDR3 is CSVPGAGNYEQYF. In DNA, the CDR3 is TGCAGCGTTCCCGGGGCTGGGAACTACGAGCAGTACTTC.